These T cell receptor beta chains were read from a single sample in a study of blood T cell repertoires in COVID-19. The protocol was immunoSEQ multiplex PCR, while the TCRdb copy is restricted to in-frame clones and leaves out a portion. The table includes approximately 140,000 clones, approximately 88% detected once. Sequenced: peripheral blood. These receptors were obtained from a woman at least 80 years old with acute or convalescent COVID-19. Both conserved end residues are part of each CDR3. A D gene is named only where the DNA matches it firmly. Size tells how often a clone was seen (once, few, many) or the class of an expanded clone, and some rows leave it out.

V	J	D	size	CDR3	DNA
TRBV3-1/TRBV3-2	TRBJ2-1	NA	NA	CASSAHRAGRYNEQFF	TGTGCCAGCAGCGCACACCGGGCCGGGAGATACAATGAGCAGTTCTTC
TRBV7-9	TRBJ1-6	TRBD1	NA	CASSLEGAGSPLHF	TGTGCCAGCAGCCTAGAGGGGGCAGGGTCACCCCTCCACTTT
TRBV14	TRBJ1-2	NA	NA	CASSQQITNYGYTF	TGTGCCAGCAGCCAACAGATCACTAACTATGGCTACACCTTC
TRBV12-5	TRBJ2-3	NA	few	CASAPGVSLTDTQYF	TGTGCTAGTGCCCCGGGGGTCTCCTTAACAGATACGCAGTATTTT
TRBV5-1	TRBJ1-3	NA	NA	CASSSPTGPLSGNTIYF	TGCGCCAGCAGCTCCCCGACAGGACCACTCTCTGGAAACACCATATATTTT
TRBV6-5	TRBJ2-7	NA	NA	CASQGTISYEQYF	TGTGCCAGCCAGGGGACGATATCCTACGAGCAGTACTTC
TRBV5-6	TRBJ1-5	TRBD1	NA	CASSLARTGGIQPQHF	TGTGCCAGCAGCTTGGCTCGGACAGGGGGAATTCAGCCCCAGCATTTT
TRBV10-3	TRBJ1-1	TRBD1	NA	CAISKIGQGAPAFF	TGTGCCATCAGTAAAATTGGACAGGGGGCGCCAGCTTTCTTT
TRBV30	TRBJ2-1	TRBD2	few	CAWSEGGGANEQFF	TGTGCCTGGAGTGAAGGCGGGGGGGCGAATGAGCAGTTCTTC
TRBV19	TRBJ2-7	NA	NA	CASRVGPGQFYEQYF	TGTGCCAGTAGAGTTGGGCCGGGACAATTCTACGAGCAGTACTTC
TRBV7-2	TRBJ1-5	NA	NA	CASSAVSDQPQHF	TGTGCCAGCAGCGCAGTGAGCGATCAGCCCCAGCATTTT
TRBV18	TRBJ1-1	NA	NA	CASSPGQGGNTEAFF	TGTGCCAGCTCACCAGGGCAGGGTGGAAACACTGAAGCTTTCTTT
TRBV4-1	TRBJ2-7	TRBD1	few	CASSRDSKAYEQYF	TGCGCCAGCAGCCGGGACAGTAAAGCCTACGAGCAGTACTTC
TRBV9	TRBJ1-2	NA	NA	CASSRQNNYGYTF	TGTGCCAGCAGCCGACAGAATAACTATGGCTACACCTTC
TRBV18	TRBJ2-1	TRBD2	NA	CASSPQLSGSYNEQFF	TGTGCCAGCTCACCACAACTTAGCGGGAGCTACAATGAGCAGTTCTTC
TRBV20-1	TRBJ2-1	TRBD1	NA	CSASLRGRRRYNEQFF	TGCAGTGCTAGTCTAAGGGGGCGACGTCGGTACAATGAGCAGTTCTTC
TRBV9	TRBJ2-3	NA	NA	CASSVDASLTSTDTQYF	TGTGCCAGCAGCGTAGACGCTAGTCTCACTAGCACAGATACGCAGTATTTT
TRBV5-1	TRBJ2-7	TRBD2	NA	CASSLGLGTSGGGEQYF	TGCGCCAGCAGCTTGGGTCTCGGGACTAGCGGGGGAGGGGAGCAGTACTTC
TRBV5-6	TRBJ1-1	NA	NA	CASNLGRANTEAFF	TGTGCCAGCAACCTCGGCAGGGCAAACACTGAAGCTTTCTTT
TRBV7-2	TRBJ1-3	NA	NA	CASSLVYDSSGNTIYF	TGTGCCAGCAGCTTAGTGTATGACAGCTCTGGAAACACCATATATTTT
TRBV18	TRBJ2-1	NA	NA	CASSPPIHRDHPNEQFF	TGTGCCAGCTCACCACCAATACACAGGGACCACCCCAATGAGCAGTTCTTC
TRBV7-2	TRBJ1-1	NA	NA	CASSLVSRSRTEAFF	TGTGCCAGCAGCTTAGTAAGTCGGAGTAGGACTGAAGCTTTCTTT
TRBV27	TRBJ1-5	TRBD1	NA	CASSSGTGGGQPQHF	TGTGCCAGCAGTTCCGGGACAGGGGGCGGTCAGCCCCAGCATTTT
TRBV5-5	TRBJ1-6	TRBD1	NA	CASSETGSNSPLHF	TGTGCCAGCAGCGAGACAGGGAGTAATTCACCCCTCCACTTT
TRBV29-1	TRBJ1-2	TRBD1	NA	CSVEAGTGGHYGYTF	TGCAGCGTTGAAGCAGGGACAGGGGGTCACTATGGCTACACCTTC
TRBV7-7	TRBJ2-1	NA	NA	CASSLGTGYNEQFF	TGTGCCAGCAGCTTAGGTACCGGGTACAATGAGCAGTTCTTC
TRBV6-2/TRBV6-3	TRBJ1-4	TRBD1	once	CASSRRDRDAEKLFF	TGTGCCAGCAGTCGGCGGGACAGGGATGCTGAAAAACTGTTTTTT
TRBV2	TRBJ2-7	TRBD1	NA	CASTLGPGQGSVSEQYF	TGTGCCAGCACCCTAGGGCCGGGACAGGGGTCAGTTAGCGAGCAGTACTTC
TRBV19	TRBJ1-2	TRBD1	NA	CASTGRDRANYGYTF	TGTGCCAGTACCGGCCGGGACAGGGCGAACTATGGCTACACCTTC
TRBV30	TRBJ1-1	NA	NA	CAWKDIPNTEAFF	TGTGCCTGGAAGGACATACCGAACACTGAAGCTTTCTTT
TRBV13	TRBJ2-5	TRBD1	NA	CASSADRSQETQYF	TGTGCCAGCAGCGCGGACAGGTCGCAAGAGACCCAGTACTTC
TRBV2	TRBJ2-1	TRBD2	NA	CASIERLAGDEQFF	TGTGCCAGCATCGAACGCCTAGCGGGAGATGAGCAGTTCTTC
TRBV19	TRBJ2-5	NA	NA	CASSMSQGGQETQYF	TGTGCCAGTAGTATGAGCCAGGGAGGTCAAGAGACCCAGTACTTC
TRBV7-9	TRBJ2-1	TRBD1	few	CASSSAIPGQGIHEQFF	TGTGCCAGCAGCTCGGCGATACCGGGACAGGGGATTCATGAGCAGTTCTTC
TRBV6-2/TRBV6-3	TRBJ1-1	NA	NA	CASSSPAGLNTEAFF	TGTGCCAGCAGTTCACCCGCAGGGCTGAACACTGAAGCTTTCTTT
TRBV18	TRBJ1-1	TRBD1	NA	CASSLWPGTGFLGTEAFF	TGTGCCAGCTCACTATGGCCCGGGACAGGGTTTTTGGGAACTGAAGCTTTCTTT
TRBV6-1	TRBJ1-5	TRBD1	NA	CASSEGTGYSNQPQHF	TGTGCCAGCAGTGAAGGGACAGGGTACAGCAATCAGCCCCAGCATTTT
TRBV30	TRBJ1-1	TRBD1	NA	CAWTTGGAYTEAFF	TGTGCCTGGACAACAGGGGGCGCGTACACTGAAGCTTTCTTT
TRBV30	TRBJ2-1	TRBD1	NA	CAWGRQGEFF	TGTGCCTGGGGCCGACAGGGAGAGTTCTTC
TRBV6-6	TRBJ1-1	NA	once	CASSAGQSNTEAFF	TGTGCCAGCAGTGCAGGCCAATCGAACACTGAAGCTTTCTTT
TRBV10-3	TRBJ2-6	NA	once	CAISGDDRSPFSGANVLTF	TGTGCCATCAGTGGAGATGACAGGAGCCCTTTCTCTGGGGCCAACGTCCTGACTTTC